Below, 19 T cell receptor beta chains from the same sample are listed, as sequenced in a study of blood T cell repertoires in COVID-19. Produced via immunoSEQ multiplex PCR; TCRdb's table is partial and in-frame only. The data contain 120,000 or so clones, around 80% of them singletons. The sequencing input was peripheral blood. The receptors shown here come from a man in his fifties or sixties with active or convalescent COVID-19.

The chain employs TRBV14 and TRBJ2-2; TRBD1 might be the D (6 bases). Trimming shortened V by 3 bases and J by 4 bases, and 15 bases separated the two germline ends. Germline loops: CDR1 SGHDN, CDR2 FVKESK. The CDR3 runs to 16 residues. The CDR3, as DNA: TGTGCCAGCAGCCATCGGGCAGGGGCGGGCACCGGGGAGCTGTTTTTT. This codes for CASSHRAGAGTGELFF.

The V call is TRBV27, the J call TRBJ2-1; D unresolved. Germline V gives CDR1 MNHEY, CDR2 SMNVEV (reference sequence). V shed 0 bases and J shed 3 bases, with 9 bases lying between them. The CDR3 extends over 15 amino acids. CDR3 bases: TGTGCCAGCAGTTTATCTATGGCGGACTACAATGAGCAGTTCTTC. Residues: CASSLSMADYNEQFF.

This chain links TRBV19 with TRBJ2-2, with 11 bases matching TRBD1. The trim removed 5 bases at V and 1 base at J, leaving 9 bases unmatched. The germline V gene has CDR1 LNHDA and CDR2 SQIVND (reference sequence). The CDR3 has 18 residues. In DNA form, the CDR3 reads TGTGCCAGTAGTGTACTCCCGGGACAGGGGGGGAACACCGGGGAGCTGTTTTTT. Amino acids: CASSVLPGQGGNTGELFF. The full variable domain, rest sourced from reference TRBV19 and TRBJ2-2, is DGGITQSPKYLFRKEGQNVTLSCEQNLNHDAMYWYRQDPGQGLRLIYYSQIVNDFQKGDIAEGYSVSREKKESFPLTVTSAQKNPTAFYLCASSVLPGQGGNTGELFFGEGSRLTVL.

The chain uses TRBV6-5 and TRBJ1-6; no clear D. The ends were cut back, 3 bases at V and 3 bases at J, with 12 bases in the middle. Germline V gene lookup returns CDR1 MNHEY and CDR2 SVGAGI. This CDR3 region has 16 residues. Here the CDR3 reads CASSYEGTVYNSPLHF. The CDR3 coding sequence is TGTGCCAGCAGTTATGAGGGAACAGTCTATAATTCACCCCTCCACTTT.

CDR3 in amino acids: CASSLAGGNEQFF. CDR3 DNA: TGTGCCAGCAGCTTGGCGGGGGGGAATGAGCAGTTCTTC. The V and J genes are TRBV5-5 and TRBJ2-1, with 8 bases fitting TRBD2. The CDR3 sequence is 13 residues long. Per the germline V gene, CDR1 is SGHKS and CDR2 is YYEKEE (reference sequence). The V gene end was trimmed by 0 bases and the J gene end by 7 bases; junction bases not matched to a gene: 0.

This chain links TRBV5-5 with TRBJ2-1; D call uncertain. The V and J ends lost 1 base and 7 bases respectively, with 9 bases between them. This CDR3 has 13 amino acids. The germline V gene has CDR1 SGHKS and CDR2 YYEKEE (reference sequence). CDR3 sequence (DNA): TGTGCCAGCAGCTTGACGGCTAGGAATGAGCAGTTCTTC. As protein: CASSLTARNEQFF. Using reference TRBV5-5 and TRBJ2-1 for the parts outside the CDR3, the full variable domain is DAGVTQSPTHLIKTRGQQVTLRCSPISGHKSVSWYQQVLGQGPQFIFQYYEKEERGRGNFPDRFSARQFPNYSSELNVNALLLGDSALYLCASSLTARNEQFFGPGTRLTVL.

This chain links TRBV18 with TRBJ2-7; 8 positions agree with TRBD1. V trimming: 2 bases; J trimming: 6 bases; junction bases outside the gene matches: 12. There are 16 residues in the CDR3. Germline V gene sequence: CDR1 KGHSH, CDR2 LQKENI. The CDR3 sequence is CASSPTALGQGPEQYF. CDR3 sequence (DNA): TGTGCCAGCTCACCAACCGCATTAGGACAGGGACCCGAGCAGTACTTC.

The chain uses TRBV5-1 and TRBJ2-7, with 12 bases fitting TRBD2. V was clipped by 4 bases and J by 3 bases; unmatched bases: 8. Germline V gene lookup returns CDR1 SGHRS and CDR2 YFSETQ. The CDR3 runs to 16 residues. CDR3 DNA sequence: TGCGCCAGCAGCCACGGACTAGCGGGACCCCTCTACGAGCAGTACTTC. Protein product: CASSHGLAGPLYEQYF. The variable domain in full, with the rest retrieved from reference TRBV5-1 and TRBJ2-7, is KAGVTQTPRYLIKTRGQQVTLSCSPISGHRSVSWYQQTPGQGLQFLFEYFSETQRNKGNFPGRFSGRQFSNSRSEMNVSTLELGDSALYLCASSHGLAGPLYEQYFGPGTRLTVT.

The chain joins TRBV7-6 to TRBJ2-7; 13 bases align to TRBD2. This CDR3 spans 13 amino acids. CDR1 and CDR2 (germline): SGHVS, FNYEAQ. Unmatched junction bases numbered 2, after V lost 5 bases and J lost 7 bases. CDR3 loop: CASSPGLAGEQYF. CDR3 coding DNA: TGTGCCAGCAGCCCGGGACTAGCGGGGGAGCAGTACTTC.

This chain joins TRBV6-1 and TRBJ1-2; 10 bases are a match to TRBD1. CDR1 and CDR2 (germline): MNHNS, SASEGT. The CDR3 is 14 residues long. Trimming took 5 bases from V and 4 from J; bases not matched to a gene: 4. The CDR3 DNA reads as TGTGCCAGCAGTACCCGACAGGGGGCCTATGGCTACACCTTC. This sequence encodes CASSTRQGAYGYTF.

The chain uses TRBV5-3 and TRBJ2-7, with TRBD2 as a possible D gene (6 bases). TRBV5-3 is marked as an open reading frame, function uncertain. The CDR3 spans 14 residues. V was trimmed by 4 bases and J by 2 bases, leaving 13 bases between them. CDR3 DNA: TGTGCCAGAAGCCTGACTAGTTTACCCTACGAGCAGTACTTC. This translates into CARSLTSLPYEQYF.

This chain uses TRBV5-1 with TRBJ1-5; maybe TRBD1 (6 bases). This CDR3 region has 15 residues. Trimming stripped 1 base from V and 6 bases from J, with 14 bases between. The germline V gene encodes CDR1 SGHRS and CDR2 YFSETQ. The CDR3 nucleotides are TGCGCCAGCAGCTTGACAGGGATGGGTTCTCAGCCCCAGCATTTT. Its translation is CASSLTGMGSQPQHF.

The rearrangement joins TRBV6-9 to TRBJ2-7, with TRBD2 matching over 7 bases. Germline CDR1 MNHGY, CDR2 SVAAGI. With V trimmed by 0 bases and J by 5 bases, 13 bases remained unmatched. This CDR3 is built from 17 residues. The CDR3 nucleotides read TGTGCCAGCAGTTATTCGAGACGGGGGGAGGAAGATAACGAGCAGTACTTC. Its translation is CASSYSRRGEEDNEQYF.

The J gene is TRBJ2-7, the V gene TRBV7-9; no firm D call. Deletions cut 5 bases from V and 5 bases from J, with 16 bases between. This CDR3 comprises 14 residues. Germline loops: CDR1 SEHNR, CDR2 FQNEAQ (reference sequence). CDR3: CASSPPSKAHEQYF. The CDR3 DNA sequence: TGTGCCAGCAGCCCTCCTAGTAAAGCTCACGAGCAGTACTTC.

The genes are TRBV7-8 and TRBJ2-7, with 7 bases aligning to TRBD2. With 0 bases clipped from V and 5 bases from J, the junction kept 10 bases outside the gene matches. The CDR3 runs 16 residues. Germline CDR1 SGHVS, CDR2 FQNEAQ. DNA of the CDR3: TGTGCCAGCAGCTTAGCTAGGGCTAGCGGACGGGACGAGCAGTACTTC. It specifies CASSLARASGRDEQYF. The full variable domain, in which reference TRBV7-8 and TRBJ2-7 provide the parts outside the CDR3, is GAGVSQSPRYKVAKRGQDVALRCDPISGHVSLFWYQQALGQGPEFLTYFQNEAQLDKSGLPSDRFFAERPEGSVSTLKIQRTQQEDSAVYLCASSLARASGRDEQYFGPGTRLTVT.

Remarks on this clone: A much larger clone lies a single base off, so this may be a read error. This sample includes further DNA sequences coding for the same CDR3. The V gene is TRBV5-5, the J gene TRBJ2-7; D call uncertain. From germline, CDR1 is SGHKS and CDR2 YYEKEE (reference sequence). Trimming stripped 4 bases from V and 3 bases from J, with 5 bases between. The CDR3 runs 11 residues. CDR3 residues: CASSRDYEQYF. CDR3 nucleotide sequence: TGTGCCAGCAGCCGAGACTACGAGCAGTACTTC.

This clone was seen only once. The genes are TRBV5-1 and TRBJ1-1; 9 nucleotides match TRBD1. The CDR3 is 17 residues long. V was clipped by 2 bases and J by 1 base; unmatched bases: 9. Germline V lookup: CDR1 SGHRS, CDR2 YFSETQ. The CDR3 DNA reads as TGCGCCAGCAGCTTTCAGTCACAGGGGGCCCCGAACACTGAAGCTTTCTTT. As protein: CASSFQSQGAPNTEAFF.

This clone was recorded a few times. Other DNA sequences of this sample code for an identical CDR3. The chain joins TRBV24-1 to TRBJ2-1; TRBD2 matches 10 bases. After removal of 4 bases from V and 4 bases from J, the junction contained 6 bases not matched to a gene. Per the germline V gene, CDR1 is KGHDR and CDR2 is SFDVKD. This CDR3 spans 16 amino acids. CDR3 sequence reads: CATSDPGTSAYNEQFF. The CDR3 coding sequence is TGTGCCACCAGTGACCCCGGGACTAGCGCATACAATGAGCAGTTCTTC.

The chain joins TRBV4-1 to TRBJ1-4; no clear D gene. There are 15 residues in the CDR3. V lost 3 bases and J 10 bases, leaving 18 bases between the germline ends. Looked up from germline, CDR1 is MGHRA and CDR2 is YSYEKL. The CDR3: CASSQVGPDRGKLFF. The CDR3 DNA sequence: TGCGCCAGCAGCCAGGTGGGTCCAGACCGGGGAAAACTGTTTTTT.